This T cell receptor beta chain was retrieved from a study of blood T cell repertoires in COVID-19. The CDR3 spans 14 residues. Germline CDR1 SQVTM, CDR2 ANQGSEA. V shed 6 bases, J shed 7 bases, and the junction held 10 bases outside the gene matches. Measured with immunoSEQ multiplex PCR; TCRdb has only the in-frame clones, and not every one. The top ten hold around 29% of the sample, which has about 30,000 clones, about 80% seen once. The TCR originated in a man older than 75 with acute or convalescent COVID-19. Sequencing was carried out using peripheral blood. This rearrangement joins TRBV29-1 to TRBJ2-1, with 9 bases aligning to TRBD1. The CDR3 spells CSVTRDRAGNEQFF. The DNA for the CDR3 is TGCAGCGTGACCCGGGACAGGGCCGGGAATGAGCAGTTCTTC.